These 23 T cell receptor beta chains share one sample of origin, sequenced in a study of cytomegalovirus exposure and HLA in healthy donors (dated by TCRdb to about 2017). Library construction relied on the immunoSEQ multiplex PCR assay. For the multiplex PCR, a mixture combining 60 forward primers for TCR Vbeta segments and 13 reverse primers for TCR Jbeta segments was used. In TCRdb, the immuneACCESS table is reduced to in-frame sequences with V and J assigned. These tables do not hold every clone; where another copy was compared, an unresolved V gene accounts for under half, and the others remain unexplained. Within this sample are approximately 150,000 clones, with around a tenth of them counted one time only. Around 1.9% of the sample comes from the top ten. The sequencing input was PBMCs. The receptors were gathered from a male donor in good health and CMV-seronegative.

In its sample, this clone was seen a few times. V and J are TRBV21-1 and TRBJ1-2; the tabulated D call, TRBD1, remains unverified against the DNA. TRBV21-1 is a documented pseudogene. The CDR3 length is 15 residues. Written as DNA, the CDR3 is TGTGCCAGCAGCAAAGAGTTCAGGGTATCTAGGGGCTACACCTTC. Translating gives CASSKEFRVSRGYTF.

A few counts support this clone. The genes are TRBV5-1 and TRBJ2-5, with D possibly matching TRBD1 (6 bases). The CDR3 covers 14 residues. Germline V gene data show CDR1 as SGHRS and CDR2 as YFSETQ. The V end was cut by 1 base, the J end by 5 bases, with 12 bases between. The CDR3 bases are TGCGCCAGCAGCTTGACAGGGTCCGGCGAGACCCAGTACTTC. Its protein is CASSLTGSGETQYF.

The J gene is TRBJ2-2, the V gene TRBV14; the D gene is possibly TRBD1 (5 bases). Germline-derived CDR1 and CDR2 are SGHDN and FVKESK. V lost 0 bases and J 4 bases, leaving 6 bases between the germline ends. The CDR3 extends over 14 amino acids. The CDR3 region is CASSQERGTGELFF. DNA of the CDR3: TGTGCCAGCAGCCAAGAAAGGGGCACCGGGGAGCTGTTTTTT.

This clone came up a few times. This sequence joins TRBV7-2 and TRBJ2-7; 9 nucleotides agree with TRBD1. From germline, CDR1 is SGHTA and CDR2 FQGNSA. V was clipped by 2 bases and J by 7 bases; unmatched bases: 6. This CDR3 is built from 14 residues. Written as DNA, the CDR3 is TGTGCCAGCAGCTTACAACAGGGGGCCTGGGAGCAGTACTTC. Translated, it gives CASSLQQGAWEQYF. The full variable domain, rest sourced from reference TRBV7-2 and TRBJ2-7, is GAGVSQSPSNKVTEKGKDVELRCDPISGHTALYWYRQSLGQGLEFLIYFQGNSAPDKSGLPSDRFSAERTGGSVSTLTIQRTQQEDSAVYLCASSLQQGAWEQYFGPGTRLTVT.

This clone was seen more than once but under ten times. The chain couples TRBV6-1 to TRBJ2-1, with a possible D match to TRBD1 (7 bases). Trimming pared 6 bases from V and 9 bases from J, leaving 21 bases between. CDR1 and CDR2 from the germline V gene are MNHNS and SASEGT. CDR3 size: 15 residues. For the CDR3, the DNA is TGTGCCAGCAGCGAGCGGGCAGGGGGTCCGGGTGAGCAGTTCTTC. Its protein product is CASSERAGGPGEQFF.

V usage is TRBV7-9 and J usage is TRBJ2-2; no clear D gene. The V end lost 0 bases, the J end lost 7 bases, and 9 bases lay between the germline ends. Germline CDR1 is SEHNR and CDR2 is FQNEAQ (reference sequence). The CDR3 contains 14 residues. The CDR3 reads CASSLALTVGELFF. For the CDR3, the DNA is TGTGCCAGCAGCTTAGCCCTAACGGTCGGGGAGCTGTTTTTT.

This clone turned up a few times. V is TRBV5-1 and J is TRBJ1-1; D remains unclear. This CDR3 has 17 residues. Germline values: CDR1 SGHRS, CDR2 YFSETQ. The V end lost 4 bases, the J end lost 6 bases, and 25 bases lay between the germline ends. CDR3 sequence (DNA): TGCGCCAGCAGCCACGATCCCACGGCGGTACGCGCGGCTGAAGCTTTCTTT. The encoded protein is CASSHDPTAVRAAEAFF.

This clone has just a few counts. The DNA for the CDR3 is TGTGCCAGCAGTCGAAGACAGGGGGCGGGGGGGACCGGGGAGCTGTTTTTT. This gives the protein CASSRRQGAGGTGELFF. The chain employs TRBV28 and TRBJ2-2; a weak D match, TRBD1 (10 bases). CDR1 is MDHEN and CDR2 is SYDVKM in the germline V gene. The CDR3 runs 17 residues. Between the trimmed V and J ends, which lost 5 bases and 5 bases, there was a span of 21 bases.

As regards this clone: Here the CDR3 omits its conserved ending phenylalanine or tryptophan, so a read error is the likely source. The chain has TRBV6-1 and TRBJ1-1; 8 bases match TRBD1. Germline V gene lookup returns CDR1 MNHNS and CDR2 SASEGT. The length of the CDR3 is 15 residues. Germline trimming cut 7 bases from V and 1 base from J; bases unmatched to any gene: 8. The chain's CDR3 is CASKIPGGRNTEAFL. The CDR3 bases are TGTGCCAGCAAGATACCAGGGGGCCGGAACACTGAAGCTTTCCTT.

This chain links TRBV2 with TRBJ2-1; TRBD2 is a possible D gene (6 bases). This CDR3 comprises 15 residues. CDR1 and CDR2 from the germline V gene are SNHLY and FYNNEI. V lost 1 base, J lost 4 bases, and 11 bases lay in between. The CDR3 DNA is TGTGCCAGCAGTGAAGGGGTAGCGGTATACAATGAGCAGTTCTTC. It yields the protein CASSEGVAVYNEQFF.

This clone was observed a handful of times. The chain couples TRBV4-2 to TRBJ2-4; 7 bases are a match to TRBD2. V gave up 2 bases and J gave up 2 bases; unmatched junction bases: 12. Germline CDR1 and CDR2: LGHNA and YNFKEQ. The CDR3 has 18 residues. CDR3 bases: TGTGCCAGCAGCCAATCGGTGGCCGGGCGGGAGTCCAAAAACATTCAGTACTTC. Its translation: CASSQSVAGRESKNIQYF.

The chain joins TRBV6-5 to TRBJ1-1; 9 bases are shared with TRBD1. CDR3 length: 14 residues. Germline V lookup: CDR1 MNHEY, CDR2 SVGAGI. J was trimmed by 1 base and V by 8 bases; bases with no gene match: 5. The CDR3 spells CASGRTGENTEAFF. CDR3 sequence (DNA): TGTGCCAGCGGTCGGACAGGGGAGAACACTGAAGCTTTCTTT.

The rearrangement joins TRBV21-1 to TRBJ1-5. TRBV21-1 is shown as a pseudogene. The CDR3 is 16 amino acids. Written as DNA, the CDR3 is TGTGCCAGCAGCAAAGGGTCCGGGGGGAGAAATCAGCCCCAGCATTTT. The encoded protein is CASSKGSGGRNQPQHF.

The rearrangement links TRBV10-3 to TRBJ2-1, with 9 positions matching TRBD2. With 7 bases clipped from V and 7 bases from J, the junction kept 5 bases outside the gene matches. CDR1 and CDR2 from the germline V gene are ENHRY and SYGVKD. The CDR3 loop spans 13 amino acids. The CDR3 DNA is TGTGCCATCAAGGAGGCGGGGGGGAATGAGCAGTTCTTC. Protein sequence: CAIKEAGGNEQFF.

The chain recombines TRBV6-1 with TRBJ1-2; D remains unclear. This CDR3 has 15 amino acids. The V end lost 0 bases, the J end lost 2 bases, and 10 bases lay between the germline ends. In germline, CDR1 is MNHNS, CDR2 SASEGT. Written as DNA, the CDR3 is TGTGCCAGCAGTGAAGCGTACAGTTTGAACTATGGCTACACCTTC. As protein: CASSEAYSLNYGYTF.

This clone was seen only a few times. The chain combines TRBV19 with TRBJ2-2, with a weak D call TRBD2 (7 bases). Germline-derived CDR1 and CDR2 are LNHDA and SQIVND (reference sequence). CDR3 length: 16 amino acids. Trimming removed 6 bases from V and 2 bases from J, with 16 bases in between. CDR3 nucleotides: TGTGCCAGTAGCGGGGGGCTAGCGGTAAACACCGGGGAGCTGTTTTTT. Translation: CASSGGLAVNTGELFF.

This clone has only a few counts. The rearrangement joins TRBV6-5 to TRBJ1-1, with TRBD1 as a possible D gene (5 bases). This CDR3 comprises 15 residues. Trimming took 2 bases from V and 2 from J, leaving 12 bases between them. CDR1 and CDR2 from the germline V gene are MNHEY and SVGAGI. The CDR3 spells CASSYGATANTEAFF. CDR3 DNA: TGTGCCAGCAGTTACGGGGCGACAGCAAACACTGAAGCTTTCTTT.

The rearrangement joins TRBV4-2 to TRBJ2-3, with 9 nucleotides matching TRBD2. The CDR3 runs 17 residues. Germline loops: CDR1 LGHNA, CDR2 YNFKEQ. The V and J ends lost 0 bases and 7 bases, in that order; junction bases with no gene match: 11. As DNA, the CDR3 is TGTGCCAGCAGCCAAGATCCAAGAGCGGGGGGCCCTAATACGCAGTATTTT. This sequence encodes CASSQDPRAGGPNTQYF.

This clone was detected a few times. This chain connects TRBV2 to TRBJ2-7; 14 nucleotides agree with TRBD2. V shed 4 bases and J 2 bases; nucleotides not matched to a gene: 4. The CDR3 extends over 16 amino acids. Per germline, CDR1 SNHLY and CDR2 FYNNEI. The CDR3 DNA sequence: TGTGCCAGCAGTGGGACTAGCGGGAGGCCCACCTACGAGCAGTACTTC. This sequence encodes CASSGTSGRPTYEQYF.

This sequence joins TRBV2 and TRBJ1-1; tentatively, D is TRBD1 (6 bases). Germline CDR1 reads SNHLY; CDR2 reads FYNNEI. Trimming cost V 6 bases and J 1 base, with 18 bases left between them. The CDR3 is 16 amino acids. CDR3 coding DNA: TGTGCCAGCAGGGCCCTGACGGGGACACGGAACACTGAAGCTTTCTTT. Amino acids: CASRALTGTRNTEAFF.

The CDR3 region has the DNA TGTGCCAGCAGTTACGACGGACATAACACCGGGGAGCTGTTTTTT. Translation: CASSYDGHNTGELFF. The chain recombines TRBV6-5 with TRBJ2-2; D might be TRBD1 (5 bases). The V end lost 2 bases, the J end lost 2 bases, and 9 bases lay between the germline ends. Germline CDR1 and CDR2: MNHEY and SVGAGI. This CDR3 spans 15 amino acids.

This CDR3 reads CASSSEQGVDTGELFF. CDR3 coding DNA: TGTGCCAGCAGTTCCGAACAGGGCGTGGACACCGGGGAGCTGTTTTTT. The genes are TRBV6-5 and TRBJ2-2; tentative D call: TRBD1 (6 bases). V lost 4 bases and J 3 bases, leaving 15 bases between the germline ends. CDR3 size: 16 residues. Per germline, CDR1 MNHEY and CDR2 SVGAGI.

The genes are TRBV6-5 and TRBJ2-7; 7 positions agree with TRBD2. This CDR3 has 15 residues. V gave up 2 bases and J gave up 7 bases; unmatched junction bases: 11. CDR1 and CDR2 (germline): MNHEY, SVGAGI. The CDR3 is CASSYVGLGRGEQYF. CDR3 nucleotide sequence: TGTGCCAGCAGTTACGTGGGACTTGGGCGGGGGGAGCAGTACTTC.